The 19 T cell receptor beta chains given below trace back to one sample, sequenced in a study of blood T cell repertoires in COVID-19. Generated by immunoSEQ multiplex PCR, the TCRdb table keeps only in-frame clones and is missing some. The sample contains 250,000 to 350,000 clones, about 87% of which appear only once. Sequencing was performed on PBMCs or T cells enriched from blood (not recorded which). The receptors stem from a woman aged 45-65 years who had recovered from COVID-19.

This clone was seen more than once but under ten times. The chain links TRBV3-1 (or the pseudogene TRBV3-2) to TRBJ2-5, with TRBD2 identical over 8 bases. CDR3 size: 16 residues. The V gene's germline CDR1 is LGHDT and CDR2 YNNKEL (reference sequence). V was pared by 0 bases and J by 3 bases, with 6 bases of the junction left unmatched. As DNA, the CDR3 is TGTGCCAGCAGCCAAGAGGTTAGCGGGGCCAAAGAGACCCAGTACTTC. Translation gives CASSQEVSGAKETQYF.

J is TRBJ2-2 and V is TRBV10-1; tentative D call: TRBD2 (6 bases). The ends were cut back, 4 bases at V and 1 base at J, with 10 bases in the middle. From germline, CDR1 is WNHNN and CDR2 SYGVQD (reference sequence). The CDR3 spans 15 residues. The CDR3 spells CASSVGTRNTGELFF. Written as DNA, the CDR3 is TGCGCCAGCAGTGTTGGGACTCGGAACACCGGGGAGCTGTTTTTT.

The sample holds one count of this clone. CDR3 loop: CASSLEQPSYNEQFF. The CDR3 DNA is TGTGCCAGCAGCTTAGAACAGCCCTCCTACAATGAGCAGTTCTTC. The V gene is TRBV11-2, the J gene TRBJ2-1; no clear D gene. With 0 bases removed from V and 0 bases from J, the gap between germline ends came to 6 bases. CDR1 is SGHAT and CDR2 is FQNNGV in the germline V gene. This CDR3 comprises 15 residues.

The rearrangement links TRBV9 to TRBJ2-1, with TRBD1 as a possible D gene (5 bases). CDR3 length: 16 residues. Germline loops: CDR1 SGDLS, CDR2 YYNGEE. Deletions cut 6 bases from V and 5 bases from J, with 21 bases between. CDR3 sequence reads: CASTRTLWQGNNEQFF. DNA for the CDR3: TGTGCCAGCACCCGAACGTTGTGGCAGGGAAACAATGAGCAGTTCTTC.

This clone has a single count. This chain connects TRBV5-8 to TRBJ2-3, with 9 bases matching TRBD1. CDR1 is SGHTS and CDR2 is YDEGEE in the germline V gene. The CDR3 totals 17 residues. The junction had 10 bases not matched to a gene; V was cut back by 5 bases and J by 0 bases. The chain's CDR3 is CASRSHPGTGSTDTQYF. CDR3 DNA: TGTGCCAGCAGATCCCACCCCGGGACAGGGAGCACAGATACGCAGTATTTT. Looking up the rest from reference TRBV5-8 and TRBJ2-3 gives the full variable domain: EAGVTQSPTHLIKTRGQQATLRCSPISGHTSVYWYQQALGLGLQFLLWYDEGEERNRGNFPPRFSGRQFPNYSSELNVNALELEDSALYLCASRSHPGTGSTDTQYFGPGTRLTVL.

In this sample, this clone turned up a few times. This rearrangement joins TRBV11-2 to TRBJ1-1; a weak D match, TRBD1 (6 bases). The CDR3 has 16 residues. Germline V CDR1 and CDR2: SGHAT, FQNNGV. Trimming stripped 4 bases from V and 1 base from J, with 16 bases between. CDR3 amino acids: CASSSRGGSWNTEAFF. CDR3 bases: TGTGCCAGCAGCTCACGAGGGGGAAGTTGGAACACTGAAGCTTTCTTT.

The chain carries TRBV25-1 and TRBJ1-4; 10 bases agree with TRBD1. The V gene's germline CDR1 is MGHDK and CDR2 SYGVNS. Trimming at V came to 3 bases and at J to 8 bases, leaving 12 bases not matched to a gene. This CDR3 has 17 residues. The CDR3 nucleotides read TGTGCCAGCAGTGATGGACAGGGGGTGCCCGGAGGGGAAAAACTGTTTTTT. Its translation: CASSDGQGVPGGEKLFF.

The rearrangement links TRBV2 to TRBJ2-7; TRBD2 aligns across 9 bases. Germline loops: CDR1 SNHLY, CDR2 FYNNEI. The CDR3 covers 15 residues. The ends lost 3 bases at V and 2 bases at J; junction bases unmatched: 5. The CDR3 coding sequence is TGTGCCAGCAGTGACAATAGCGGGGGTCCCTACGAGCAGTACTTC. Its translation: CASSDNSGGPYEQYF.

To note about this clone: Additional DNA sequences in this sample encode the identical CDR3. V usage is TRBV28 and J usage is TRBJ1-2, with TRBD1 identical over 8 bases. Germline values: CDR1 MDHEN, CDR2 SYDVKM. Trimming removed 7 bases from V and 4 bases from J; junction bases left unmatched: 5. The CDR3 covers 13 residues. This chain's CDR3 is CASTGDRGYGYTF. DNA of the CDR3: TGTGCCAGCACCGGAGACAGGGGCTATGGCTACACCTTC.

The genes are TRBV30 and TRBJ2-5; a possible D gene is TRBD2 (6 bases). This CDR3 has 14 residues. Germline loops: CDR1 GTSNPN, CDR2 SVGIG (reference sequence). Trimming cost V 2 bases and J 1 base, with 11 bases left between them. The DNA of the CDR3 is TGTGCCTGGAGTCGTCGGGGGACCCAAGAGACCCAGTACTTC. Its protein is CAWSRRGTQETQYF.

CDR3 amino acids: CASSLGQTPNQPQHF. The CDR3 nucleotides read TGTGCCAGCAGTTTGGGACAGACTCCCAATCAGCCCCAGCATTTT. The rearrangement uses TRBV28 and TRBJ1-5, with TRBD1 matching 7 bases. In germline, CDR1 is MDHEN, CDR2 SYDVKM. J gave up 3 bases and V 3 bases, and 5 bases lay outside the gene matches. This CDR3 spans 15 amino acids. The full variable domain, its missing parts supplied by reference TRBV28 and TRBJ1-5, is DVKVTQSSRYLVKRTGEKVFLECVQDMDHENMFWYRQDPGLGLRLIYFSYDVKMKEKGDIPEGYSVSREKKERFSLILESASTNQTSMYLCASSLGQTPNQPQHFGDGTRLSIL.

The chain joins TRBV6-2 or TRBV6-3 to TRBJ2-7, with 8 bases that match TRBD2. Trimming at V came to 2 bases and at J to 2 bases, leaving 8 bases not matched to a gene. CDR3 length: 16 residues. Per the germline V gene, CDR1 is MNHEY and CDR2 is SVGEGT. CDR3 loop: CASSYSSGRITYEQYF. The CDR3 coding sequence is TGTGCCAGCAGTTACAGCAGCGGGAGAATAACCTACGAGCAGTACTTC.

V gene TRBV24-1 combines with J gene TRBJ2-1; 9 positions agree with TRBD2. CDR3 length equals 15 residues. V lost 7 bases and J lost 9; bases outside the gene matches: 12. The germline V gene has CDR1 KGHDR and CDR2 SFDVKD. The CDR3 is CATRKSRLAVAEQFF. CDR3 nucleotide sequence: TGTGCCACCAGGAAGTCGAGACTAGCGGTGGCTGAGCAGTTCTTC.

The CDR3 loop is CASSLGTGSMDTIYF. The DNA for the CDR3 is TGTGCCAGCAGCCTGGGGACAGGGAGTATGGACACCATATATTTT. The J gene is TRBJ1-3, the V gene TRBV5-6; 9 bases agree with TRBD1. The CDR3 runs 15 residues. Germline values: CDR1 SGHDT, CDR2 YYEEEE. The V segment lost 4 bases and the J segment 8 bases; nucleotides outside the gene matches: 10. Full variable domain (missing parts from reference TRBV5-6 and TRBJ1-3): DAGVTQSPTHLIKTRGQQVTLRCSPKSGHDTVSWYQQALGQGPQFIFQYYEEEERQRGNFPDRFSGHQFPNYSSELNVNALLLGDSALYLCASSLGTGSMDTIYFGEGSWLTVV.

The chain carries TRBV28 and TRBJ2-7, with D hard to call. The CDR3 has 15 amino acids. From germline, CDR1 is MDHEN and CDR2 SYDVKM. Trimming removed 7 bases from V and 6 bases from J, with 22 bases in between. CDR3 sequence reads: CASIRPAARSSEQYF. The CDR3, as DNA: TGTGCCAGCATTCGGCCCGCGGCTCGATCAAGCGAGCAGTACTTC.

This clone was seen only once. V is TRBV4-3 and J is TRBJ2-1, with 12 bases lining up with TRBD2. V trimming: 2 bases; J trimming: 6 bases; junction bases outside the gene matches: 2. The CDR3 runs to 15 residues. Germline V gives CDR1 LGHNA, CDR2 YSLEER. CDR3 sequence: CASSQRTSGINEQFF. The CDR3 DNA reads TGCGCCAGCAGCCAAAGGACTAGCGGGATCAATGAGCAGTTCTTC.

J is TRBJ2-1 and V is TRBV5-1; TRBD2 matches 8 bases. The V gene end was trimmed by 0 bases and the J gene end by 8 bases; junction bases not matched to a gene: 7. Germline CDR1 is SGHRS and CDR2 is YFSETQ. The CDR3 is made up of 15 amino acids. CDR3 in DNA: TGCGCCAGCAGCTTGGCCCTTGAGCGGGAGTATGAGCAGTTCTTC. Translated, it gives CASSLALEREYEQFF.

V usage is TRBV28 and J usage is TRBJ2-1; TRBD2 aligns across 12 bases. This CDR3 region has 16 residues. Trimming removed 4 bases from V and 4 bases from J; junction bases left unmatched: 5. Germline assignment: CDR1 MDHEN and CDR2 SYDVKM. The CDR3 loop is CASSSRTSGTYNEQFF. DNA of the CDR3: TGTGCCAGCAGTTCCCGGACTAGCGGGACATACAATGAGCAGTTCTTC.

This clone has a single count. This rearrangement joins TRBV19 to TRBJ1-5, with a weak D call TRBD1 (5 bases). The length of the CDR3 is 17 residues. With 0 bases removed from V and 7 bases from J, the gap between germline ends came to 19 bases. Germline loops: CDR1 LNHDA, CDR2 SQIVND (reference sequence). The chain's CDR3 is CASSIDSWGRVWQPQHF. In nucleotides, the CDR3 is TGTGCCAGTAGTATAGATTCTTGGGGCAGGGTATGGCAGCCCCAGCATTTT.